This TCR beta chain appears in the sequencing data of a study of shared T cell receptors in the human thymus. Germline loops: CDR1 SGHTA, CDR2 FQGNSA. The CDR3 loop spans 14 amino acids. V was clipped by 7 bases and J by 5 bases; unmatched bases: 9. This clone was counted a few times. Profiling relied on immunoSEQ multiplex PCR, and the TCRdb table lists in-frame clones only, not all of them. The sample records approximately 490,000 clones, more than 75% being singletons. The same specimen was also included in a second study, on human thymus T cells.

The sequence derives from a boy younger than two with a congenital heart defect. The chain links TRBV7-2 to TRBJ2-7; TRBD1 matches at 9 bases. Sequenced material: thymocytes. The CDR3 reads CASNPDRGPHEQYF. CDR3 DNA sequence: TGTGCCAGCAATCCGGACAGGGGCCCCCACGAGCAGTACTTC.